These 28 T cell receptor beta chains originate from one sample sequenced in a study of Graves' ophthalmopathy and Graves' hyperthyroidism. RNA transcripts served as template for amplifying TCR beta CDR3 sequences. HTBI primers served in a first-round RT-PCR, which a second-round multiplex PCR followed. TCRdb reprocessed the multiplex PCR reads with MiXCR, giving one entry per CDR3 protein. The sample yields about 1.1 million distinct CDR3 sequences, about 38% seen once. The sample taken for sequencing was peripheral blood or thyroid tissue (not recorded which). The receptors here all came from an adult man with Graves' hyperthyroidism.

The V and J genes are TRBV7-2 and TRBJ2-1; TRBD2 aligns across 11 bases. This CDR3 is 14 amino acids long. The V segment lost 6 bases and the J segment 8 bases; nucleotides outside the gene matches: 6. Per germline, CDR1 SGHTA and CDR2 FQGNSA. CDR3 in DNA: TGTGCCAGCAGAGGGGCTAGCGGGGGGTATGAGCAGTTCTTC. Protein product: CASRGASGGYEQFF.

There are many counts of this clonotype. The CDR3: CASSWTGPYEKLFF. Here the CDR3 DNA reads TGTGCCAGCAGCTGGACAGGGCCATACGAAAAACTGTTTTTT. The chain combines TRBV11-2 with TRBJ1-4, with 8 bases lining up with TRBD1. This CDR3 has 14 amino acids. V shed 4 bases and J 8 bases; nucleotides not matched to a gene: 6. Germline CDR1 SGHAT, CDR2 FQNNGV.

The CDR3 sequence: CASSQIQGIGEQYF. CDR3 DNA sequence: TGCGCCAGCAGCCAGATACAGGGGATAGGTGAGCAGTACTTC. V gene TRBV4-3 combines with J gene TRBJ2-7, with 7 nucleotides matching TRBD1. The CDR3 is 14 residues long. The germline V gene has CDR1 LGHNA and CDR2 YSLEER. After removal of 3 bases from V and 7 bases from J, the junction contained 9 bases not matched to a gene.

This clonotype has more than one count but fewer than ten. The J gene is TRBJ2-5, the V gene TRBV20-1; 12 bases align to TRBD2. V shed 2 bases, J shed 9 bases, and the junction held 10 bases outside the gene matches. CDR1 is DFQATT, CDR2 SNEGSKA, per germline (reference sequence). CDR3 length equals 15 residues. This chain's CDR3 is CSARLAGGEPGAQYF. The CDR3 nucleotides read TGCAGTGCTAGACTAGCGGGAGGGGAACCCGGGGCCCAGTACTTC.

This clonotype was recorded at least ten times. V and J are TRBV24-1 and TRBJ2-5, with D tentatively TRBD1 (6 bases). The V gene's germline CDR1 is KGHDR and CDR2 SFDVKD. The CDR3 is made up of 16 amino acids. Deletions cut 3 bases from V and 1 base from J, with 14 bases between. CDR3: CATSDPSDRLQETQYF. CDR3 in DNA: TGTGCCACCAGTGATCCCTCTGACAGGCTCCAAGAGACCCAGTACTTC.

This clonotype was recorded a few times. The CDR3 DNA is TGTGCCAGCAGCTTAGGGTCTGCCCGAGGCTATGGCTACACCTTC. Amino acid sequence: CASSLGSARGYGYTF. This chain links TRBV11-2 with TRBJ1-2; D is undetermined. Trimming cost V 1 base and J 4 bases, with 13 bases left between them. The CDR3 has 15 residues. CDR1 SGHAT and CDR2 FQNNGV come from the germline V gene.

The rearrangement uses TRBV5-1 and TRBJ1-2; no firm D call. Germline CDR1 SGHRS, CDR2 YFSETQ. Trimming stripped 4 bases from V and 2 bases from J, with 9 bases between. The CDR3 is made up of 13 amino acids. The CDR3 nucleotides read TGCGCCAGCAGCGTGTGGGCAAACTATGGCTACACCTTC. As protein: CASSVWANYGYTF.

This clonotype came up a few times. The V call is TRBV7-9, the J call TRBJ2-7, with D tentatively TRBD1 (6 bases). The ends were cut back, 11 bases at V and 4 bases at J, with 24 bases in the middle. Germline CDR1 reads SEHNR; CDR2 reads FQNEAQ (reference sequence). This CDR3 region has 15 residues. The CDR3 DNA follows: TGTGCCTGTCTCCCCGTGGGTGGGGGCAGGTACGAGCAGTACTTC. As protein: CACLPVGGGRYEQYF.

This clonotype has at least ten counts. V and J are TRBV5-5 and TRBJ2-7; D is possibly TRBD1 (6 bases). The CDR3 consists of 14 residues. CDR1 is SGHKS and CDR2 is YYEKEE in the germline V gene (reference sequence). Between the trimmed V and J ends, which lost 3 bases and 3 bases, there was a span of 13 bases. The CDR3 spells CASSWDTDYYEQYF. The CDR3 DNA reads TGTGCCAGCAGCTGGGACACCGATTACTACGAGCAGTACTTC.

This clonotype was found many times. The V gene is TRBV7-9, the J gene TRBJ1-5; TRBD1 aligns across 8 bases. The CDR3 is 15 amino acids. Trimming at V came to 1 base and at J to 6 bases, leaving 5 bases not matched to a gene. In germline, CDR1 is SEHNR, CDR2 FQNEAQ (reference sequence). CDR3 residues: CASSLGAGGGQPQHF. The CDR3 DNA sequence: TGTGCCAGCAGCTTAGGTGCAGGGGGCGGTCAGCCCCAGCATTTT.

V usage is TRBV12-3 or TRBV12-4 and J usage is TRBJ2-7, with a possible D match to TRBD1 (8 bases). This CDR3 comprises 15 residues. Trimming shortened V by 6 bases and J by 0 bases, and 15 bases separated the two germline ends. CDR3 coding DNA: TGTGCCAGCAGCCCAACAGGGGGGGTCTCCTACGAGCAGTACTTC. Its translation: CASSPTGGVSYEQYF.

This clonotype was observed a handful of times. The rearrangement links TRBV5-1 to TRBJ1-1; no firm D call. This CDR3 has 14 residues. Trimming cost V 2 bases and J 9 bases, with 17 bases left between them. Germline CDR1 reads SGHRS; CDR2 reads YFSETQ. DNA for the CDR3: TGCGCCAGCAGCTTAAAGGAGGACTTAACTAAAGCTTTCTTT. Residues: CASSLKEDLTKAFF.

The chain uses TRBV7-8 and TRBJ1-1; no firm D call. This CDR3 spans 12 amino acids. Germline V lookup: CDR1 SGHVS, CDR2 FQNEAQ. Between the trimmed V and J ends, which lost 0 bases and 6 bases, there was a span of 5 bases. The CDR3: CASSLAIPEAFF. CDR3 nucleotides: TGTGCCAGCAGCTTAGCGATCCCTGAAGCTTTCTTT.

This clonotype was observed at least ten times. This sequence joins TRBV29-1 and TRBJ1-4, with D maybe TRBD1 (6 bases). The CDR3 contains 13 residues. The ends were cut back, 7 bases at V and 5 bases at J, with 14 bases in the middle. Germline CDR1 reads SQVTM; CDR2 reads ANQGSEA. The CDR3 reads CSGYTGTNEKLFF. The DNA for the CDR3 is TGCAGCGGCTACACAGGGACAAATGAAAAACTGTTTTTT. The complete variable domain, with remaining parts taken from reference TRBV29-1 and TRBJ1-4, reads SAVISQKPSRDICQRGTSLTIQCQVDSQVTMMFWYRQQPGQSLTLIATANQGSEATYESGFVIDKFPISRPNLTFSTLTVSNMSPEDSSIYLCSGYTGTNEKLFFGSGTQLSVL.

The chain uses TRBV7-9 and TRBJ2-7, with no clear D. The CDR3 totals 15 residues. Germline V gives CDR1 SEHNR, CDR2 FQNEAQ (reference sequence). V lost 5 bases and J 3 bases, leaving 17 bases between the germline ends. CDR3 nucleotides: TGTGCCAGCAGCGTATCCGGGCAGTTGGTCTACGAGCAGTACTTC. Its protein is CASSVSGQLVYEQYF. Based on the CDR3 plus reference TRBV7-9 and TRBJ2-7, the full variable domain is DTGVSQNPRHKITKRGQNVTFRCDPISEHNRLYWYRQTLGQGPEFLTYFQNEAQLEKSRLLSDRFSAERPKGSFSTLEIQRTEQGDSAMYLCASSVSGQLVYEQYFGPGTRLTVT.

The rearrangement links TRBV4-2 to TRBJ1-2; D perhaps matches TRBD1 (6 bases). The V end lost 4 bases, the J end lost 4 bases, and 13 bases lay between the germline ends. This CDR3 has 14 amino acids. The germline V gene encodes CDR1 LGHNA and CDR2 YNFKEQ. The CDR3 region is CASSPGQESYGYTF. CDR3 bases: TGTGCCAGCAGCCCGGGACAAGAAAGCTATGGCTACACCTTC.

This clonotype was counted only a few times. This chain connects TRBV12-3 or TRBV12-4 to TRBJ2-7, with 13 nucleotides matching TRBD2. CDR3 length: 14 residues. V lost 5 bases and J lost 5; bases outside the gene matches: 3. CDR3 loop: CASSGLAGADEQYF. Here the CDR3 DNA reads TGTGCCAGCAGTGGACTAGCGGGAGCGGACGAGCAGTACTTC.

This clonotype has a count of ten or more. The chain links TRBV20-1 to TRBJ1-6; 8 nucleotides match TRBD1. This CDR3 contains 14 residues. V trimming: 5 bases; J trimming: 9 bases; junction bases outside the gene matches: 9. Germline-derived CDR1 and CDR2 are DFQATT and SNEGSKA (reference sequence). The DNA of the CDR3 is TGCAGTGCTTACTTCACAGGGGGGTTTTCACCCCTCCACTTT. Translating gives CSAYFTGGFSPLHF.

The chain combines TRBV5-1 with TRBJ2-6; the match to TRBD1 covers 7 bases. Trimming cost V 7 bases and J 3 bases; bases outside gene matches: 1. The germline gives CDR1 SGHRS, CDR2 YFSETQ. The CDR3 length is 13 residues. CDR3 in DNA: TGCGCCAGCGACAGGGATGGGGCCAACGTCCTGACTTTC. As protein: CASDRDGANVLTF.

The rearrangement uses TRBV20-1 and TRBJ2-5, with D possibly being TRBD1 or TRBD2 (5 bases each). Germline loops: CDR1 DFQATT, CDR2 SNEGSKA (reference sequence). CDR3 length equals 10 residues. This CDR3 reads CRWGQETQYF. The DNA of the CDR3 is TGCAGGTGGGGGCAAGAGACCCAGTACTTC.

This clonotype was found a few times. The chain has TRBV25-1 and TRBJ2-7, with 9 positions matching TRBD1. This CDR3 contains 15 residues. The V gene end was trimmed by 4 bases and the J gene end by 3 bases; junction bases not matched to a gene: 7. CDR1 and CDR2 from the germline V gene are MGHDK and SYGVNS. DNA of the CDR3: TGTGCCAGCAGTGCACACAGGGGGCCTCACTACGAGCAGTACTTC. Amino acid sequence: CASSAHRGPHYEQYF.

Turning to this clonotype: The germline gene is not matched at one end of the junction; a read error may be the cause. This rearrangement joins TRBV29-1 to TRBJ2-6, with a weak D call TRBD1 (5 bases). CDR1 is SQVTM, CDR2 ANQGSEA, per germline. This CDR3 is built from 12 residues. CDR3 sequence reads: CSVASQGFTEAF. The CDR3 nucleotides are TGCAGCGTTGCCAGCCAGGGATTTACTGAAGCTTTC. Drawing the rest from reference TRBV29-1 and TRBJ2-6, the complete variable domain is SAVISQKPSRDICQRGTSLTIQCQVDSQVTMMFWYRQQPGQSLTLIATANQGSEATYESGFVIDKFPISRPNLTFSTLTVSNMSPEDSSIYLCSVASQGFTEAFGAGSRLTVL.

This clonotype appeared many times. V is TRBV10-2 and J is TRBJ1-1, with a possible D match to TRBD1 (5 bases). There are 14 residues in the CDR3. The V gene's germline CDR1 is WSHSY and CDR2 SAAADI. Trimming removed 0 bases at V and 4 bases at J, with 9 bases between. CDR3: CASSESPGRTEAFF. The CDR3 DNA sequence: TGCGCCAGCAGTGAGTCTCCGGGGCGCACTGAAGCTTTCTTT.

Worth noting for this clonotype: A much larger clone lies one base from this, so it may be a read error. The chain carries TRBV19 and TRBJ1-1, with a weak D call TRBD1 (6 bases). The CDR3 length is 14 residues. Germline V lookup: CDR1 LNHDA, CDR2 SQIVND (reference sequence). V was shortened by 7 bases and J by 5 bases, with 17 bases between the two germline ends. CDR3 region: CASKVRGASTEAFF. The CDR3 coding sequence is TGTGCCAGTAAAGTTAGGGGGGCGAGTACTGAAGCTTTCTTT. Looking up the rest from reference TRBV19 and TRBJ1-1 gives the full variable domain: DGGITQSPKYLFRKEGQNVTLSCEQNLNHDAMYWYRQDPGQGLRLIYYSQIVNDFQKGDIAEGYSVSREKKESFPLTVTSAQKNPTAFYLCASKVRGASTEAFFGQGTRLTVV.

Points on this clonotype: Germline and junction disagree at one end, which may indicate a read error. CDR3 bases: TGTGCCAGCAGCTCATACGGGACAGCGATCAATCAGCTCCAGCATTTT. This gives the protein CASSSYGTAINQLQHF. V is TRBV5-6 and J is TRBJ1-5; 7 nucleotides match TRBD1. Germline CDR1 is SGHDT and CDR2 is YYEEEE. The CDR3 consists of 16 residues.

The chain is built from TRBV30 and TRBJ2-7; 10 bases match TRBD2. J was trimmed by 5 bases and V by 1 base; bases with no gene match: 8. Germline loops: CDR1 GTSNPN, CDR2 SVGIG (reference sequence). The CDR3 contains 15 residues. The CDR3 region is CAWSGSSGSSDEQYF. The CDR3 bases are TGTGCCTGGAGTGGATCTAGCGGGAGTTCCGACGAGCAGTACTTC.

V is TRBV25-1 and J is TRBJ1-1; D is perhaps TRBD1 (5 bases). Germline CDR1 reads MGHDK; CDR2 reads SYGVNS. The V and J ends lost 1 base and 8 bases respectively, with 11 bases between them. The length of the CDR3 is 13 residues. The CDR3 DNA follows: TGTGCCAGCAGTGAATTCCCGGGGCTAGAAGCTTTCTTT. This encodes CASSEFPGLEAFF.

This clonotype was recorded only once. Here the CDR3 DNA reads TGTGCCATCAGTGGACGACAGGGGGCGATGAATTCACCCCTCCACTTT. It encodes CAISGRQGAMNSPLHF. The V call is TRBV10-3, the J call TRBJ1-6; TRBD1 matches at 10 bases. The CDR3 consists of 16 residues. J was trimmed by 7 bases and V by 4 bases; bases with no gene match: 7. The germline gives CDR1 ENHRY, CDR2 SYGVKD.